This T cell receptor beta chain was captured by sequencing in a study of T cells after yellow fever vaccination. Study findings and constraints: Faster peaking, at day 5 versus 15, marked a secondary response that was weaker. High-abundance clonotypes from the bulk population could contaminate FACS-sorted repertoires.

Making TCR cDNA involved 5'RACE template switching, which added UMIs and a universal primer site. TCRdb processed the 5' RACE reads anew with MiXCR; each CDR3 protein has one entry. The table records approximately 330,000 distinct CDR3 sequences, approximately 13% of them present only once. In regard to this clonotype: Its antigen is not known.

After removal of 4 bases from V and 4 bases from J, the junction contained 8 bases not matched to a gene. The CDR3 covers 15 residues. CDR1 is SGHRS and CDR2 is YFSETQ in the germline V gene. The rearrangement uses TRBV5-1 and TRBJ1-1, with 9 bases that match TRBD1. The sample was CD4+ T cells sorted from PBMCs, taken 15 days after the yellow fever booster vaccination. This receptor was identified in a man younger than 35 who received the YFV17D yellow fever vaccine. The CDR3 spells CASSLIQGAGTEAFF. In nucleotides, the CDR3 is TGCGCCAGCAGCCTGATACAGGGGGCCGGCACTGAAGCTTTCTTT.